Given below is one T cell receptor (beta chain) in context. Its target is unknown. The record originates from a study of shared clonotypes between healthy human individuals. Study at large: Samples came from a couple of female and a few male donors aged 18 to 49. Study results and limitations: Clonotype sharing among donors was expected to depend on sequencing depth. Sampling covered nothing but blood. Tissue TCR repertoires likely differ from those found in blood.

Sequencing used immunoSEQ multiplex PCR; TCRdb keeps in-frame clones, though not all of them. The data show some 2,400,000 clones, approximately 95% seen once. This CDR3 has 17 amino acids. V lost 4 bases and J lost 6, with 25 bases in between. The germline CDR1 and CDR2 sequences are ENHRY and SYGVKD. The chain recombines TRBV10-3 with TRBJ2-7; perhaps TRBD1 as D (6 bases). Input material: naive CD4+ T cells sorted from blood. As to subset: CD45RA+ positively selected. The receptor was isolated from a man younger than 30 in good health. Here the CDR3 reads CAISGTPPVQGTVEQYF. In nucleotides, the CDR3 is TGTGCCATCAGTGGAACCCCGCCGGTCCAGGGGACGGTCGAGCAGTACTTC.